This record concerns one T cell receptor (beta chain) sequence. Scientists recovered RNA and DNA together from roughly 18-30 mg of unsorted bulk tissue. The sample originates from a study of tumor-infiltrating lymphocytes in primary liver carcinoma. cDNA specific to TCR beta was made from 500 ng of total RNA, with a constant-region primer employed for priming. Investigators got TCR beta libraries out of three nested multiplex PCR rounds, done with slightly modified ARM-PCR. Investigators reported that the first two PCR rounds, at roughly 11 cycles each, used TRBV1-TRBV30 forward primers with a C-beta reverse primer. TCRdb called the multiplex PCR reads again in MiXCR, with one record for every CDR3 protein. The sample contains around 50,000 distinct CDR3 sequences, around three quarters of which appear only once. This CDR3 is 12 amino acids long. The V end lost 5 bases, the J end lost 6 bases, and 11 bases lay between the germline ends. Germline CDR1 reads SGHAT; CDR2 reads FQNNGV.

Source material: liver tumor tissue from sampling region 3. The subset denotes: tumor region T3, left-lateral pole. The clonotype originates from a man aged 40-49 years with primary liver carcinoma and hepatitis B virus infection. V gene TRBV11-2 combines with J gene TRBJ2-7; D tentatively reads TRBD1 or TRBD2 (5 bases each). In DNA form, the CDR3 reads TGTGCCAGCAGCAGGGCAGGGACCGAGCAGTACTTC. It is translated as CASSRAGTEQYF.